Listed below are T cell receptor beta chains from one sample, sequenced in a study of Ad26.COV2.S vaccination and SARS-CoV-2 variants. Measured with immunoSEQ multiplex PCR; TCRdb has only the in-frame clones, and not every one. This sample has about 350,000 clones, with around 88% found just once. The source material was peripheral blood, sampled in a trial of Ad26.COV2.S vaccine versus placebo. These receptors all come from a person between 18 and 65 years old who received the Ad26.COV2.S COVID-19 vaccine or a placebo. CDR3s leave out the opening cysteine and the closing phenylalanine or tryptophan. D genes are given only for firm matches.

CDR3aa	v_gene	j_gene	d_gene
ASSPLGGSHMNTEAF	TRBV5-1	TRBJ1-1	-
ASSRDPGGATDTQY	TRBV3-1/TRBV3-2	TRBJ2-3	TRBD2
SVAGTGTGELF	TRBV29-1	TRBJ2-2	TRBD1
ASSFQGKNTEAF	TRBV28	TRBJ1-1	-
ASSLVPPAHYPNSPLH	TRBV5-4	TRBJ1-6	-
ASSFGQAGSYT	TRBV7-2	TRBJ1-2	TRBD1
AWSRDTDTQY	TRBV30	TRBJ2-3	-
ASSMRVTGNQPQH	TRBV19	TRBJ1-5	-
ASSLGGNEKLF	TRBV5-4	TRBJ1-4	-
ASSDGEGQGFWGSTFQPQH	TRBV6-4	TRBJ1-5	TRBD1
ASSLPQGQETQY	TRBV5-1	TRBJ2-5	-
ASSTGRTEAF	TRBV7-9	TRBJ1-1	-
ASSFMGWQETQY	TRBV19	TRBJ2-5	-
ASSSYLAGGRETQY	TRBV27	TRBJ2-5	TRBD2
ASSDPGVTNEKLF	TRBV19	TRBJ1-4	-
ASSLGLQGTDTQY	TRBV5-8	TRBJ2-3	-
ASSPGGWGSYEQY	TRBV5-1	TRBJ2-7	-